A single sample is the source of the 30 T cell receptor beta chains below, sequenced in a study of CD8+CD57+ T cells in acquired aplastic anemia. Individuals selected for sequencing had exhibited CD8+CD57+ cell expansion on flow cytometry. Template material for TCR beta VDJ and CDR3 profiling consisted of genomic DNA. Using its own MiXCR run on the reads, TCRdb lists one record per CDR3 protein. The table lists 90,000 to 150,000 distinct CDR3 sequences, under 60% of them singletons. Sample: sorted CD4+, CD8+, or CD8+CD57+ T cells (not recorded which) from PBMCs. These receptors were taken from a human donor with aplastic anemia.

The chain joins TRBV15 to TRBJ1-6, with D possibly being TRBD1 (5 bases). This CDR3 spans 15 amino acids. Trimming cost V 10 bases and J 10 bases, with 23 bases left between them. The germline CDR1 and CDR2 sequences are LNHNV and YYDKDF (reference sequence). The CDR3 spells CASRADLTAGSPLHF. The DNA of the CDR3 is TGTGCCAGCAGGGCGGACCTAACGGCGGGATCACCCCTCCACTTT.

This clonotype has a count of ten or more. This chain connects TRBV5-8 to TRBJ2-7; tentative D call: TRBD2 (6 bases). The CDR3 length is 14 residues. V lost 6 bases to trimming and J lost 3 bases, with 16 bases between them. CDR1 is SGHTS and CDR2 is YDEGEE in the germline V gene. CDR3 loop: CASIPGTFYYEQYF. In DNA, the CDR3 is TGTGCCAGCATACCCGGGACTTTCTACTACGAGCAGTACTTC.

The J gene is TRBJ2-1, the V gene TRBV24-1, with 10 nucleotides matching TRBD2. Trimming removed 3 bases from V and 0 bases from J; junction bases left unmatched: 1. Germline lookup yields CDR1 KGHDR and CDR2 SFDVKD. The CDR3 loop spans 16 amino acids. In nucleotides, the CDR3 is TGTGCCACCAGTGATGCTAGCGGGAGCTCCTACAATGAGCAGTTCTTC. Its protein product is CATSDASGSSYNEQFF.

CDR3: CASSPRPLPGHNEQFF. The CDR3 DNA follows: TGTGCCAGCAGTCCACGGCCGCTCCCCGGCCACAATGAGCAGTTCTTC. The chain recombines TRBV25-1 with TRBJ2-1, with D unresolved. Germline loops: CDR1 MGHDK, CDR2 SYGVNS. The CDR3 covers 16 residues. Trimming stripped 5 bases from V and 5 bases from J, with 19 bases between.

The chain has TRBV19 and TRBJ2-1; 9 bases are shared with TRBD1. Germline assignment: CDR1 LNHDA and CDR2 SQIVND (reference sequence). The CDR3 is made up of 14 amino acids. V gave up 7 bases and J gave up 7 bases; unmatched junction bases: 8. This CDR3 is CASTAGTGWNEQFF. DNA for the CDR3: TGTGCCAGTACCGCCGGGACAGGGTGGAATGAGCAGTTCTTC.

The V call is TRBV12-3 or TRBV12-4, the J call TRBJ2-6, with a possible D match to TRBD2 (6 bases). The CDR3 runs to 19 residues. Trimming removed 5 bases at V and 0 bases at J, with 20 bases between. The CDR3 DNA reads TGTGCCAGCAGTCCGGGGGACGGCCCCGTTACCTCTGGGGCCAACGTCCTGACTTTC. This sequence encodes CASSPGDGPVTSGANVLTF.

This clonotype was picked up one time. The chain combines TRBV5-1 with TRBJ2-7; the D is unclear. The germline V and J ends were trimmed by 7 bases and 1 base, with 12 bases remaining between them. The CDR3 length is 13 residues. Germline CDR1 reads SGHRS; CDR2 reads YFSETQ. Here the CDR3 reads CASGEGNSYEQYF. The DNA for the CDR3 is TGCGCCAGCGGGGAAGGGAATTCCTACGAGCAGTACTTC.

The chain combines TRBV28 with TRBJ1-1, with TRBD1 matching over 8 bases. V trimming: 6 bases; J trimming: 11 bases; junction bases outside the gene matches: 8. Looked up from germline, CDR1 is MDHEN and CDR2 is SYDVKM. The CDR3 totals 12 residues. The CDR3 DNA is TGTGCCAGCAGGCAGGACAGGGTGCGGGCTTTCTTT. It is translated as CASRQDRVRAFF.

This clonotype has just a few counts. The genes are TRBV7-6 and TRBJ2-3; D is uncertain. The CDR3 has 15 residues. Germline CDR1 and CDR2: SGHVS and FNYEAQ. V shed 6 bases and J shed 3 bases, with 16 bases lying between them. In DNA form, the CDR3 reads TGTGCCAGCAGTTCGGACCCCCCTCGGACAGATACGCAGTATTTT. It codes for CASSSDPPRTDTQYF.

This sequence joins TRBV15 and TRBJ2-2; 10 bases are shared with TRBD1. CDR3 size: 16 residues. The V gene's germline CDR1 is LNHNV and CDR2 YYDKDF (reference sequence). After removal of 4 bases from V and 6 bases from J, the junction contained 8 bases not matched to a gene. This CDR3 is CATSTPRGQGSGELFF. CDR3 DNA sequence: TGTGCCACCAGCACCCCGCGGGGACAGGGGTCCGGGGAGCTGTTTTTT.

The rearrangement uses TRBV24-1 and TRBJ2-2; no clear D gene. CDR1 and CDR2 from the germline V gene are KGHDR and SFDVKD. The CDR3 totals 14 residues. Trimming cost V 3 bases and J 0 bases, with 4 bases left between them. CDR3 loop: CATSDPPNTGELFF. CDR3 DNA: TGTGCCACCAGTGATCCACCGAACACCGGGGAGCTGTTTTTT.

This clonotype was counted a few times. V usage is TRBV19 and J usage is TRBJ1-6; D possibly corresponds to TRBD1 (6 bases). The CDR3 is made up of 14 amino acids. Between the trimmed V and J ends, which lost 7 bases and 7 bases, there was a span of 14 bases. Germline CDR1 is LNHDA and CDR2 is SQIVND (reference sequence). DNA of the CDR3: TGTGCCAGTACTACCGGACAGCCAAATTCACCCCTCCACTTT. It codes for CASTTGQPNSPLHF.

The V and J genes are TRBV20-1 and TRBJ1-1, with a possible D match to TRBD1 (5 bases). This CDR3 is built from 15 residues. V lost 2 bases to trimming and J lost 1 base, with 14 bases between them. Germline-derived CDR1 and CDR2 are DFQATT and SNEGSKA (reference sequence). Here the CDR3 reads CSARPEGRTNTEAFF. CDR3 coding DNA: TGCAGTGCTAGACCAGAGGGACGGACGAACACTGAAGCTTTCTTT.

This clonotype came up many times. The V and J genes are TRBV7-2 and TRBJ2-1; weak D call: TRBD1 (6 bases). The ends were cut back, 1 base at V and 0 bases at J, with 10 bases in the middle. CDR1 and CDR2 (germline): SGHTA, FQGNSA. The CDR3 length is 16 residues. The CDR3 bases are TGTGCCAGCAGCTTAGGGGGGCTGGCCTCCTACAATGAGCAGTTCTTC. It codes for CASSLGGLASYNEQFF.

This clonotype was counted ten times or more. The chain recombines TRBV4-2 with TRBJ2-7; D is possibly TRBD1 (6 bases). Trimming removed 1 base from V and 0 bases from J, with 13 bases in between. The CDR3 has 16 residues. Germline CDR1 is LGHNA and CDR2 is YNFKEQ. CDR3 sequence reads: CASSQVRTEFSYEQYF. In nucleotides, the CDR3 is TGTGCCAGCAGCCAAGTCCGGACAGAATTCTCCTACGAGCAGTACTTC.

This rearrangement joins TRBV2 to TRBJ2-7; 10 bases agree with TRBD1. The CDR3 contains 14 residues. Per the germline V gene, CDR1 is SNHLY and CDR2 is FYNNEI. The trim removed 7 bases at V and 4 bases at J, leaving 7 bases unmatched. CDR3 sequence reads: CASNRQGAGYEQYF. In nucleotides, the CDR3 is TGTGCCAGCAACCGACAGGGGGCCGGGTACGAGCAGTACTTC.

V usage is TRBV10-3 and J usage is TRBJ1-1, with 9 bases aligning to TRBD1. The CDR3 is 14 residues long. Germline CDR1 and CDR2: ENHRY and SYGVKD. V shed 3 bases, J shed 10 bases, and the junction held 9 bases outside the gene matches. DNA for the CDR3: TGTGCCATCAGTGACTCCGGACAGGGGCCATCAGCTTTCTTT. This translates into CAISDSGQGPSAFF.

The V gene is TRBV19, the J gene TRBJ2-6, with 9 bases lining up with TRBD1. After removal of 10 bases from V and 3 bases from J, the junction contained 7 bases not matched to a gene. Per germline, CDR1 LNHDA and CDR2 SQIVND (reference sequence). The CDR3 has 15 amino acids. The CDR3 protein is CATGQGVYGANVLTF. The CDR3, as DNA: TGTGCCACGGGACAGGGCGTCTATGGGGCCAACGTCCTGACTTTC.

This clonotype has a handful of counts. The rearrangement uses TRBV12-3 or TRBV12-4 and TRBJ2-2, with D unclear. The CDR3 runs to 13 residues. Trimming removed 6 bases from V and 4 bases from J, with 9 bases in between. The CDR3 nucleotides read TGTGCCAGCAGCTTGACGGTCACCGGGGAGCTGTTTTTT. This encodes CASSLTVTGELFF.

Remarks on this clonotype: Germline and junction disagree at one end, which may indicate a read error. This chain links TRBV4-2 with TRBJ1-1, with D uncertain. The germline V gene has CDR1 LGHNA and CDR2 YNFKEQ. This CDR3 is built from 16 residues. CDR3: CANSQDRVSMNTEAFF. CDR3 DNA: TGTGCCAACAGCCAAGATAGGGTGTCCATGAACACTGAAGCTTTCTTT.

V is TRBV20-1 and J is TRBJ2-7; 12 bases are a match to TRBD2. The CDR3 covers 14 residues. Germline V gene sequence: CDR1 DFQATT, CDR2 SNEGSKA (reference sequence). J was trimmed by 1 base and V by 6 bases; bases with no gene match: 4. CDR3 bases: TGCAGTGCGCCTACTAGCGGGGGGTCCTACGAGCAGTACTTC. This encodes CSAPTSGGSYEQYF.

This clonotype was seen only a few times. J is TRBJ2-1 and V is TRBV6-5, with TRBD1 matching 10 bases. The CDR3 is 15 residues long. Germline V gene lookup returns CDR1 MNHEY and CDR2 SVGAGI. The V gene end was trimmed by 4 bases and the J gene end by 7 bases; junction bases not matched to a gene: 7. This chain's CDR3 is CASSWGTGVSNEQFF. For the CDR3, the DNA is TGTGCCAGCAGTTGGGGGACAGGGGTTTCGAATGAGCAGTTCTTC.

This clonotype was counted many times. Compared with germline, one end of the junction differs, possibly owing to a read error. The V call is TRBV9, the J call TRBJ2-1; tentatively, D is TRBD2 (5 bases). The germline CDR1 and CDR2 sequences are SGDLS and YYNGEE. This CDR3 has 11 amino acids. The CDR3 DNA reads as TGTGCCAACAGCGGAGACAATGAGCAGTTCTTC. Its protein is CANSGDNEQFF.

V is TRBV2 and J is TRBJ1-5; D may be TRBD1 (5 bases). The length of the CDR3 is 14 residues. Germline CDR1 and CDR2: SNHLY and FYNNEI. The V end lost 4 bases, the J end lost 1 base, and 8 bases lay between the germline ends. Here the CDR3 reads CASSVGESNQPQHF. The CDR3 DNA reads as TGTGCCAGCAGTGTGGGGGAAAGCAATCAGCCCCAGCATTTT.

This rearrangement joins TRBV20-1 to TRBJ2-2, with D possibly being TRBD1 or TRBD2 (6 bases each). Germline V gene sequence: CDR1 DFQATT, CDR2 SNEGSKA (reference sequence). This CDR3 has 14 amino acids. V lost 0 bases to trimming and J lost 6 bases, with 11 bases between them. The CDR3 spells CSAREEGGAGELFF. In DNA, the CDR3 is TGCAGTGCTAGAGAAGAGGGGGGTGCCGGGGAGCTGTTTTTT.

The chain joins TRBV2 to TRBJ2-3, with a tentative D call TRBD2 (6 bases). CDR3 length equals 15 residues. Germline V gives CDR1 SNHLY, CDR2 FYNNEI. V was clipped by 8 bases and J by 10 bases, with 25 bases between them. CDR3 protein: CASLPLAPSGLPQYF. CDR3 DNA sequence: TGTGCCAGCTTACCTCTAGCGCCGAGTGGGTTGCCGCAGTATTTT.

This clonotype was observed a single time. Possible read error: a much larger clone is one base away. The rearrangement links TRBV4-3 to TRBJ1-1; D is perhaps TRBD1 (6 bases). Germline values: CDR1 LGHNA, CDR2 YSLEER. The CDR3 runs to 13 residues. Trimming left V 6 bases short and J 0 bases short, with 8 bases between. In nucleotides, the CDR3 is TGCGCCAGCAGTGGGGGCATGAACACTGAAGCTTTCTTT. Protein: CASSGGMNTEAFF.

The V and J genes are TRBV29-1 and TRBJ2-7; TRBD1 is a possible D gene (5 bases). The V gene lost 6 bases and the J gene lost 0 bases, with 15 bases spanning the gap. This CDR3 has 14 residues. The germline V gene has CDR1 SQVTM and CDR2 ANQGSEA. CDR3 in DNA: TGCAGCGTCCCCCGCCAGGGTAGCTCCTACGAGCAGTACTTC. Protein product: CSVPRQGSSYEQYF.

This clonotype was observed many times. The chain links TRBV5-1 to TRBJ1-2, with D perhaps matching TRBD1 (6 bases). Trimming pared 4 bases from V and 3 bases from J, leaving 16 bases between. The CDR3 spans 15 residues. Germline CDR1 reads SGHRS; CDR2 reads YFSETQ. This chain's CDR3 is CASSTPQGSDYGYTF. CDR3 in DNA: TGCGCCAGCAGCACTCCACAGGGATCGGACTATGGCTACACCTTC.

The CDR3 DNA follows: TGCAGCGTTGTGACCGAAAATCTAGACACAGATACGCAGTATTTT. Translated: CSVVTENLDTDTQYF. The rearrangement links TRBV29-1 to TRBJ2-3, with D unresolved. This CDR3 region has 15 residues. V was shortened by 4 bases and J by 2 bases, with 16 bases between the two germline ends. Germline loops: CDR1 SQVTM, CDR2 ANQGSEA.